The 27 T cell receptor beta chains listed next were all sequenced from one sample in a study of tumor-infiltrating lymphocytes in primary liver carcinoma. Total RNA amounting to 500 ng was the source from which TCR beta cDNA was made with a constant-region primer. Nested multiplex PCR, run for three rounds with slightly modified ARM-PCR, yielded TCR beta libraries. The two initial PCR rounds, 9 to 11 cycles each, used TRBV1-TRBV30 forward and C-beta reverse primers. TCRdb reprocessed the multiplex PCR reads with MiXCR, giving one entry per CDR3 protein. Of about 75,000 distinct CDR3 sequences detected, about 75% appear once; the ten largest clones hold approximately 26%. Unsorted bulk tissue, about 18-31 mg of it, served as the source for co-extraction of RNA and DNA. Material: tumor-adjacent normal liver tissue. Receptor source: a man aged 35 to 55 with primary liver carcinoma and hepatitis B virus infection.

In this sample, this clonotype turned up once. Because it lacks the conserved phenylalanine or tryptophan at the end, this CDR3 is likely a read error. The limits of the CDR3 on the DNA are not certain, so only TCRdb's listed CDR3 is given. The gene calls are TRBV12-3 or TRBV12-4 and TRBJ1-2. Ends included, the CDR3 has 13 residues. CDR3 protein: CASSLTGLVGCTI.

This clonotype showed up just once. The rearrangement joins TRBV20-1 to TRBJ2-1; D unresolved. CDR3 size: 13 residues. Germline lookup yields CDR1 DFQATT and CDR2 SNEGSKA (reference sequence). Trimming cost V 6 bases and J 0 bases, with 9 bases left between them. CDR3 nucleotides: TGCAGTGCCGAGACCAGCTCCTACAATGAGCAGTTCTTC. It is translated as CSAETSSYNEQFF.

As concerns this clonotype: At one of its ends the junction is not consistent with the germline gene, which may arise from a read error. The rearrangement links TRBV6-1 to TRBJ2-3; 8 bases agree with TRBD2. CDR1 is MNHNS and CDR2 is SASEGT in the germline V gene. The CDR3 is 18 residues long. The DNA of the CDR3 is TGTGCCAGCAGTGGAATCGTCCCGCGGGCGGGAGGTTTAGATACGCAATATTTT. Protein sequence: CASSGIVPRAGGLDTQYF.

The chain couples TRBV6-1 to TRBJ2-7; 7 bases align to TRBD1. The junction had 8 bases not matched to a gene; V was cut back by 2 bases and J by 7 bases. The CDR3 is made up of 14 amino acids. Germline loops: CDR1 MNHNS, CDR2 SASEGT. CDR3 in DNA: TGTGCCAGCAGTGAAAGGGGGCTGGAGGATGAGCAGTACTTC. Translating it yields CASSERGLEDEQYF.

As regards this clonotype: A junction end diverges from the germline sequence, so it may reflect a read error. This chain uses TRBV12-3 or TRBV12-4 with TRBJ2-1; D is possibly TRBD1 (6 bases). CDR3 length equals 14 residues. CDR3 sequence reads: CTSSPQGRRNEQFF. DNA for the CDR3: TGTACCAGCAGTCCCCAGGGGCGGCGGAATGAACAGTTCTTC.

Points on this clonotype: One end of the junction does not line up with germline, which may come from a read error. The CDR3 nucleotides read TGTGCCAGGAGTTACGGGTGGGGTCGAGGGACCCAGTACTTC. Residues: CARSYGWGRGTQYF. The gene calls are TRBV6-5 and TRBJ2-5; D gene unclear. The germline gives CDR1 MNHEY, CDR2 SVGAGI. This CDR3 has 14 amino acids.

Regarding this clonotype: Lacking the conserved final phenylalanine or tryptophan, this CDR3 likely reflects a read error. The rearrangement joins TRBV7-9 to TRBJ2-2, with D perhaps matching TRBD1 (5 bases). The CDR3 length is 12 residues. Germline V gene data show CDR1 as SEHNR and CDR2 as FQNEAQ (reference sequence). CDR3 in amino acids: CAGRAGTGELFL. As DNA, the CDR3 is TGTGCCGGCAGGGCCGGGACCGGGGAGCTGTTTTTG.

As regards this clonotype: Just one base apart from a much larger clone, this may be a read error. This chain uses TRBV28 with TRBJ2-3, with 7 bases that match TRBD2. The V gene's germline CDR1 is MDHEN and CDR2 SYDVKM. V lost 6 bases and J lost 11; bases outside the gene matches: 17. The length of the CDR3 is 15 residues. CDR3 in DNA: TGTGCCAGCAGCCCGGCGGGAGCCCGGGGGAATATGCAGTATTTT. The encoded protein is CASSPAGARGNMQYF.

This clonotype has a single count. One junction end does not reproduce the germline sequence, and a read error may be involved. The chain uses TRBV11-2 and TRBJ2-1; 7 nucleotides agree with TRBD2. This CDR3 has 19 amino acids. The germline CDR1 and CDR2 sequences are SGHAT and FQNNGV. The CDR3 loop reads CVSSPASGACLSSYNEQFF. The CDR3 DNA sequence: TGTGTCAGCAGCCCAGCTAGCGGAGCCTGCCTAAGCTCCTACAATGAGCAGTTCTTC.

Turning to this clonotype: A read error may account for a junction end that differs from germline. The chain links TRBV6-2 or TRBV6-3 to TRBJ2-2; 8 nucleotides match TRBD1. The CDR3 has 14 amino acids. Germline CDR1 and CDR2: MNHEY and SVGEGT. CDR3 residues: CTSRAGGAIGELFF. CDR3 DNA sequence: TGTACCAGCAGGGCAGGGGGCGCCATCGGGGAACTGTTTTTT.

With respect to this clonotype: The junction and the germline gene differ at one end; a read error may be behind it. The chain uses TRBV4-2 and TRBJ1-2, with 7 bases fitting TRBD1. Germline CDR1 and CDR2: LGHNA and YNFKEQ. The CDR3 runs to 18 residues. As DNA, the CDR3 is TGTGTCAGCAGCCGATCGTCCAGGGGGGGGGGCGCGTCCTATGGCTACACCTTC. Its translation is CVSSRSSRGGGASYGYTF.

A remark on this clonotype: Since the CDR3 does not end with the conserved phenylalanine or tryptophan, this likely comes from a read error. V is TRBV29-1 and J is TRBJ1-1; D uncertain. The V end was cut by 3 bases, the J end by 5 bases, with 10 bases between. Germline-derived CDR1 and CDR2 are SQVTM and ANQGSEA. The CDR3 contains 12 residues. The CDR3 protein is CSVDRQNTEAFC. As DNA, the CDR3 is TGCAGCGTTGATAGGCAGAATACTGAAGCTTTCTGT.

This clonotype has a handful of counts. A clone one base away is much larger, so this may be a read error. This CDR3 is missing its conserved last phenylalanine or tryptophan, likely due to a read error. V and J are TRBV10-3 and TRBJ2-3; perhaps TRBD2 as D (5 bases). The CDR3 contains 13 residues. V gave up 6 bases and J gave up 2 bases, with 9 bases separating them. CDR1 and CDR2 (germline): ENHRY, SYGVKD. The CDR3: CAISGIPTDTQYS. In nucleotides, the CDR3 is TGTGCCATCAGCGGGATACCCACAGATACGCAGTATTCT.

As concerns this clonotype: An end of the junction does not agree with germline; a read error may underlie this. This chain joins TRBV11-2 and TRBJ2-7; D may match TRBD1 or TRBD2 (6 bases each). CDR1 SGHAT and CDR2 FQNNGV come from the germline V gene. The CDR3 spans 12 residues. This CDR3 is CVSSPGGYEQYF. In DNA, the CDR3 is TGTGTCAGCAGTCCCGGGGGCTACGAGCAGTATTTC.

This clonotype appeared many times. The V gene is TRBV6-6, the J gene TRBJ1-5; 7 nucleotides line up with TRBD1. CDR1 is MNHNY, CDR2 SVGAGI, per germline (reference sequence). Losses at the gene ends were 6 bases for V and 6 bases for J; bases not matched to a gene: 8. The CDR3 runs to 14 residues. CDR3 region: CASRQTGLAQPQHF. The CDR3, as DNA: TGTGCCAGCAGGCAGACAGGGCTGGCTCAGCCCCAGCATTTT.

There are many counts of this clonotype. The junction and the germline gene differ at one end; a read error may be behind it. This chain uses TRBV5-1 with TRBJ1-6; TRBD1 might be the D (6 bases). The V gene's germline CDR1 is SGHRS and CDR2 YFSETQ. CDR3 size: 11 residues. CDR3 region: CASSLVDSLRF. The CDR3 region has the DNA TGCGCCAGCAGCTTGGTGGACAGCCTACGGTTT.

With respect to this clonotype: A single base separates this from a much larger clone, so it may be a read error. The V gene is TRBV5-1, the J gene TRBJ1-1, with a weak D call TRBD1 (6 bases). The CDR3 extends over 14 amino acids. With 4 bases removed from V and 6 bases from J, the gap between germline ends came to 16 bases. Germline CDR1 reads SGHRS; CDR2 reads YFSETQ. The CDR3 DNA reads TGCGCCAGCAGCGTAGGGGGGCAATGGGCTGAAGCTTTCTTT. Encoded protein: CASSVGGQWAEAFF.

The chain has TRBV6-1 and TRBJ2-3; TRBD1 matches at 9 bases. Germline V gene sequence: CDR1 MNHNS, CDR2 SASEGT. The junction had 12 bases not matched to a gene; V was cut back by 11 bases and J by 6 bases. The CDR3 contains 14 residues. CDR3: CARKEDRGRDTQYF. As DNA, the CDR3 is TGTGCCCGCAAGGAGGACAGGGGTCGGGATACGCAGTATTTT.

About this clonotype itself: One end of the junction does not line up with germline, which may come from a read error. V is TRBV6-5 and J is TRBJ2-3, with D uncertain. This CDR3 has 15 residues. Germline lookup yields CDR1 MNHEY and CDR2 SVGAGI. The chain's CDR3 is CASNPSGSGTDMQYF. CDR3 coding DNA: TGTGCCAGCAACCCTAGTGGGTCTGGCACAGATATGCAGTATTTT.

There are many counts of this clonotype. This chain links TRBV6-6 with TRBJ2-3; 12 bases are a match to TRBD2. There are 16 residues in the CDR3. J gave up 4 bases and V 5 bases, and 7 bases lay outside the gene matches. Germline V CDR1 and CDR2: MNHNY, SVGAGI (reference sequence). This CDR3 reads CASSVLAGGGPDTQYF. The CDR3 nucleotides read TGTGCCAGCAGTGTCCTAGCGGGAGGGGGTCCAGATACGCAGTATTTT.

This clonotype has only one observation. A much larger clone lies one base from this, so it may be a read error. The rearrangement uses TRBV11-2 and TRBJ2-7, with D unclear. Trimming removed 2 bases at V and 2 bases at J, with 13 bases between. This CDR3 comprises 15 residues. Germline-derived CDR1 and CDR2 are SGHAT and FQNNGV. Here the CDR3 reads CASSLSGKATYEQYF. The CDR3 nucleotides read TGTGCCAGCAGCTTAAGTGGAAAGGCGACCTACGAGCAGTACTTC.

This clonotype was seen many times. V usage is TRBV12-3 or TRBV12-4 and J usage is TRBJ2-4; D is uncertain. V lost 2 bases, J lost 1 base, and 9 bases lay in between. The CDR3 loop spans 15 amino acids. CDR3 sequence (DNA): TGTGCCAGCAGTTTACGCTCTGGGGCCAAAAACATTCAGTACTTC. Its protein product is CASSLRSGAKNIQYF.

As regards this clonotype: Sequence at one end of the junction differs from germline and may be a read error. This sequence joins TRBV6-5 and TRBJ1-2; a weak D match, TRBD1 (6 bases). The CDR3 covers 14 residues. Germline lookup yields CDR1 MNHEY and CDR2 SVGAGI. The CDR3 here is CASSSSGVNYGYTF. CDR3 nucleotide sequence: TGTGCCAGCAGTTCCTCAGGGGTTAACTATGGCTACACATTC.

This chain links TRBV4-2 with TRBJ2-2, with 13 nucleotides matching TRBD2. The germline gives CDR1 LGHNA, CDR2 YNFKEQ. This CDR3 has 15 amino acids. CDR3 protein: CISKGTSGTIGELFF. The CDR3 region has the DNA TGTATCAGCAAAGGGACTAGCGGGACCATCGGGGAGCTGTTTTTT.

The count of this clonotype is one. As the CDR3 is not closed by the conserved phenylalanine or tryptophan, this likely results from a read error. This rearrangement joins TRBV4-3 to TRBJ2-5, with D perhaps TRBD1 or TRBD2 (5 bases each). V was clipped by 0 bases and J by 5 bases, with 16 bases between them. CDR1 and CDR2 from the germline V gene are LGHNA and YSLEER. There are 16 residues in the CDR3. This CDR3 reads CASSQEAWKGEETQYS. CDR3 nucleotide sequence: TGCGCCAGCAGCCAAGAAGCTTGGAAAGGGGAGGAGACCCAGTACTCC.

This clonotype was counted a single time. Sequence at one end of the junction differs from germline and may be a read error. The chain recombines TRBV28 with TRBJ2-7; perhaps TRBD1 as D (6 bases). Germline V CDR1 and CDR2: MDHEN, SYDVKM. CDR3 length: 14 amino acids. The CDR3 protein is CASSTRQEYYELYF. The CDR3, as DNA: TGTGCCAGCAGTACTCGACAGGAGTACTACGAGCTGTACTTC.

This clonotype was seen just once. Since a much larger clone is just one base distant, this may be a read error. The V and J genes are TRBV2 and TRBJ2-4, with 7 bases aligning to TRBD1. Germline V gene sequence: CDR1 SNHLY, CDR2 FYNNEI. The CDR3 totals 13 residues. V lost 6 bases, J lost 12 bases, and 11 bases stayed unmatched. The CDR3 loop is CASSDDRVDTQYF. As DNA, the CDR3 is TGTGCCAGCAGCGACGACAGGGTCGACACTCAGTACTTC.